Below, one T cell receptor beta chain is given with its context. What it binds is unknown. The sample originates from a study of T cell repertoires in cytomegalovirus infection. Overall study: Indications came from public TCR beta signatures; they pointed to CMV infection and to a matching HLA type.

One entry per CDR3 protein, called by TCRdb with MiXCR from the reads. The sample lists approximately 730,000 distinct CDR3 sequences; roughly 33% were seen once. Material: cultured PBMCs, obtained from culture after CMV antigen stimulation. The origin of this receptor is a human donor in good health (CMV status not recorded). Some clones in this sample may be carry-over from other donors' samples.

CDR3 bases: TGCAGCGCACGACACGGGAGCAACCAGTACTTC. This sequence encodes CSARHGSNQYF. The chain employs TRBV29-1 and TRBJ2-5; D is possibly TRBD2 (6 bases). Germline loops: CDR1 SQVTM, CDR2 ANQGSEA. The CDR3 length is 11 residues. The germline V and J ends were trimmed by 7 bases and 10 bases, with 16 bases remaining between them.